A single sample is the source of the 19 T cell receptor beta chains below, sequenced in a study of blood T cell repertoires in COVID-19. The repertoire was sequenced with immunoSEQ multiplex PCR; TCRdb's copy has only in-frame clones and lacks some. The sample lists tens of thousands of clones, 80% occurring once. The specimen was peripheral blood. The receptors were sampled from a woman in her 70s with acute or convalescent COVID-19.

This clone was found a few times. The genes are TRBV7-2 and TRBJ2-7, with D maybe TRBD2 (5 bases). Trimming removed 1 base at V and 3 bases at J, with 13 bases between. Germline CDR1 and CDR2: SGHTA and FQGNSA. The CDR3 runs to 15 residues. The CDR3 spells CASSLEVSEGYEQYF. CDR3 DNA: TGTGCCAGCAGCTTAGAAGTTAGCGAGGGCTACGAGCAGTACTTC.

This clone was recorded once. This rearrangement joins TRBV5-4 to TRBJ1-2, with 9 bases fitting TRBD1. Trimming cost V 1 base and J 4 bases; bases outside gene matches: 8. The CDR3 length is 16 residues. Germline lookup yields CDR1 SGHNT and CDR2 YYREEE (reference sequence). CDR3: CASSLWEQGAVYGYTF. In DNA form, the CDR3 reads TGTGCCAGCAGCTTGTGGGAACAGGGGGCGGTCTATGGCTACACCTTC.

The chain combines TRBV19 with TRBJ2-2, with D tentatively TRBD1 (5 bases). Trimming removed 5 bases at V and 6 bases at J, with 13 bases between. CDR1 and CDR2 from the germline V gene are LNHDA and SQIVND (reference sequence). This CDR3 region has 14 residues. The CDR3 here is CASSVHQGSGELFF. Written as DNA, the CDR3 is TGTGCCAGTAGTGTACATCAGGGATCCGGGGAGCTGTTTTTT.

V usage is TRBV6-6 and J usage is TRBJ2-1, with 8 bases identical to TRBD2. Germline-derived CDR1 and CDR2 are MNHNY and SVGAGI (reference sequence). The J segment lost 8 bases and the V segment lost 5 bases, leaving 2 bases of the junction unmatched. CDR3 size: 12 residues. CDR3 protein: CASSPGGDEQFF. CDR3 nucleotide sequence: TGTGCCAGCAGTCCGGGGGGGGATGAGCAGTTCTTC.

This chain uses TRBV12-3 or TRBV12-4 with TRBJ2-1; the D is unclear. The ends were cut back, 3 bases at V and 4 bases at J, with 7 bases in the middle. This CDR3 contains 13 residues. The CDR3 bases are TGTGCCAGCAGTTTGGCAGTTTACAATGAGCAGTTCTTC. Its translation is CASSLAVYNEQFF.

The CDR3 sequence: CASSLLGEPEAFF. CDR3 DNA: TGTGCCAGCAGCCTCTTGGGAGAACCTGAAGCTTTCTTT. The V gene is TRBV7-6, the J gene TRBJ1-1; D gene ambiguous. The V gene lost 5 bases and the J gene lost 6 bases, with 13 bases spanning the gap. In germline, CDR1 is SGHVS, CDR2 FNYEAQ. The CDR3 totals 13 residues.

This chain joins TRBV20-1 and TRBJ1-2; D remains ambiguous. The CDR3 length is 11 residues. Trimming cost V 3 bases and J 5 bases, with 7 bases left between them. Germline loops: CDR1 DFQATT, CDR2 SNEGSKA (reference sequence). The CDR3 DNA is TGCAGTGCTAGTTCCGAGTATGGCTACACCTTC. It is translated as CSASSEYGYTF.

The CDR3 region is CASSYSSGGAYETQYF. The CDR3 nucleotides are TGTGCCAGCAGTTACTCAAGCGGGGGGGCCTATGAGACCCAGTACTTC. J is TRBJ2-5 and V is TRBV6-2 or TRBV6-3; TRBD2 aligns across 10 bases. Germline V lookup: CDR1 MNHEY, CDR2 SVGEGT. V dropped 0 bases and J dropped 5; count of bases not matched to a gene: 6. CDR3 length: 16 residues.

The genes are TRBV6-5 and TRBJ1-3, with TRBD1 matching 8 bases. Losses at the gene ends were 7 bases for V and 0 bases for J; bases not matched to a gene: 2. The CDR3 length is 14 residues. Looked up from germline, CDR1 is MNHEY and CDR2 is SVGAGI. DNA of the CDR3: TGTGCCAGCACCACAGGGGGCTCTGGAAACACCATATATTTT. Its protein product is CASTTGGSGNTIYF.

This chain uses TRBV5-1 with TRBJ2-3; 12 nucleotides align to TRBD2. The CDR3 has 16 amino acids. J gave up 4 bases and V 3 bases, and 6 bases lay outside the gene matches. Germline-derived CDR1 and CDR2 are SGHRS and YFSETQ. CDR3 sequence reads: CASSSDTSGGPDTQYF. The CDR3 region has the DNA TGCGCCAGCAGCTCTGATACTAGCGGGGGGCCAGATACGCAGTATTTT.

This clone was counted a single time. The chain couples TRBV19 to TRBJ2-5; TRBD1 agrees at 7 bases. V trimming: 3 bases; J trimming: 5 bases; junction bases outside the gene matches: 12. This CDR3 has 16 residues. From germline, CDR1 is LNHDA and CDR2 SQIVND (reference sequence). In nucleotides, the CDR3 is TGTGCCAGTAGTATCCGATGGGTAGGGGGCCGGGAGACCCAGTACTTC. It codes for CASSIRWVGGRETQYF.

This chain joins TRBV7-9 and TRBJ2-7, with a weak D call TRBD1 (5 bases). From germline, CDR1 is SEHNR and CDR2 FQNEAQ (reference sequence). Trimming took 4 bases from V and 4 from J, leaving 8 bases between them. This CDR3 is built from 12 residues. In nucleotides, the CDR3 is TGTGCCAGCAGCTCGCAGGGTTACGAGCAGTACTTC. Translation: CASSSQGYEQYF. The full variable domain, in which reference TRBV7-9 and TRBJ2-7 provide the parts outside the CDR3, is DTGVSQNPRHKITKRGQNVTFRCDPISEHNRLYWYRQTLGQGPEFLTYFQNEAQLEKSRLLSDRFSAERPKGSFSTLEIQRTEQGDSAMYLCASSSQGYEQYFGPGTRLTVT.

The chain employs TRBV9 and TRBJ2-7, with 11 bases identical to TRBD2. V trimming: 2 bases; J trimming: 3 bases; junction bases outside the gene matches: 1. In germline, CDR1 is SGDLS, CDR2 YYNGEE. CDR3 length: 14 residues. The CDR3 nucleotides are TGTGCCAGCAGCGTCGGGACTAGCGGCTACGAGCAGTACTTC. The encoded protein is CASSVGTSGYEQYF.

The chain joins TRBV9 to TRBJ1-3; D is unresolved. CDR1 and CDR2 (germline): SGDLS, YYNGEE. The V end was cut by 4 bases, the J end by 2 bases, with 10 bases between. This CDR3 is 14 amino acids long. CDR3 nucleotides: TGTGCCAGCAGCCAGCCGACAACTGGAAACACCATATATTTT. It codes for CASSQPTTGNTIYF.

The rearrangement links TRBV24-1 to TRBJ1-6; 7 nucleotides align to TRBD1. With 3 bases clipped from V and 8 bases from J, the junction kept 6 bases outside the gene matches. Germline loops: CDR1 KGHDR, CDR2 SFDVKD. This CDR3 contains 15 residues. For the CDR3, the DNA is TGTGCCACCAGTGATAGTAGACAGGGACATTCACCCCTCCACTTT. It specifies CATSDSRQGHSPLHF.

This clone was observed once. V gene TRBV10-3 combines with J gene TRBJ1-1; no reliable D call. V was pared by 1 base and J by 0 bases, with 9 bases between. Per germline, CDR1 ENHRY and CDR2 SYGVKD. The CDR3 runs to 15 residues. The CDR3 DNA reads TGTGCCATCAGTGAGTACGAGGCCCTGAACACTGAAGCTTTCTTT. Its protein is CAISEYEALNTEAFF.

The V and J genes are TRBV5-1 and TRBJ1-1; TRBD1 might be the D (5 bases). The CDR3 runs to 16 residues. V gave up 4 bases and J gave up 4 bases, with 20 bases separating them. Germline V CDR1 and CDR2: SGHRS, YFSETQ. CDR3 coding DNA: TGCGCCAGCAGCCCACTGGGGGGAGGTTCGGCCACTGAAGCTTTCTTT. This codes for CASSPLGGGSATEAFF.

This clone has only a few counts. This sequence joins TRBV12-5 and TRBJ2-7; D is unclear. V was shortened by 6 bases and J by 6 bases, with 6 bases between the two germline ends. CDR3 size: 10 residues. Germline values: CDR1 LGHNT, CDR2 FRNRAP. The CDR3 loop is CASGASEQYF. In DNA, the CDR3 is TGTGCTAGTGGGGCTTCCGAGCAGTACTTC. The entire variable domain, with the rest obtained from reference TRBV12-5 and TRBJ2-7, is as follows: DARVTQTPRHKVTEMGQEVTMRCQPILGHNTVFWYRQTMMQGLELLAYFRNRAPLDDSGMPKDRFSAEMPDATLATLKIQPSEPRDSAVYFCASGASEQYFGPGTRLTVT.

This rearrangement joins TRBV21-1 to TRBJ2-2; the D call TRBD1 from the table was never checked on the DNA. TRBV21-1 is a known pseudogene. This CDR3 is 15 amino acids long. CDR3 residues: CASSKDGHLTGELFF. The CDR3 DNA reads TGTGCCAGCAGCAAAGACGGACATCTCACCGGGGAGCTGTTTTTT.